The source of this T cell receptor beta chain is a study of OX40 agonist ivuxolimab in advanced cancers. Generated by immunoSEQ multiplex PCR, the TCRdb table keeps only in-frame clones and is missing some. Of 57,000 or so clones in the sample, roughly 82% were seen once. The germline V gene has CDR1 SSHAT and CDR2 FNYEAQ (reference sequence). The CDR3 runs 15 residues. Points on this clone: Compared with germline, one end of the junction differs, possibly owing to a read error.

Exclusion of a patient followed from autoimmune disease history or systemic immunosuppression. The V call is TRBV7-7, the J call TRBJ2-2, with D possibly being TRBD1 (5 bases). The TCR was taken from an adult with an advanced solid tumor such as melanoma, head and neck, liver or kidney cancer. The sample in question was CD4+ or CD8+ T cells sorted from blood, obtained in a trial of the OX40 agonist ivuxolimab. The CDR3 coding sequence is TGTGCTAGCAGCTTAGACAGTATGAACACCGGGGAGCTGTTTTTT. Protein product: CASSLDSMNTGELFF. The full variable domain, completed using reference TRBV7-7 and TRBJ2-2, is GAGVSQSPRYKVTKRGQDVTLRCDPISSHATLYWYQQALGQGPEFLTYFNYEAQPDKSGLPSDRFSAERPEGSISTLTIQRTEQRDSAMYRCASSLDSMNTGELFFGEGSRLTVL.